The source of this T cell receptor (beta chain) is a study of cytomegalovirus exposure and HLA in healthy donors. As regards this clone: Antigen specificity is unknown.

PCR used 60 Vbeta primers and 13 Jbeta primers. Sequencing used immunoSEQ multiplex PCR; TCRdb keeps in-frame clones, though not all of them. The profile shows 250,000 to 300,000 clones, 84% of them singletons. Study findings and constraints: Available immune exposure information was restricted to CMV serostatus only. Other equally common chains were less clonally expanded than HLA-associated TCR beta chains, a later analysis showed.

This receptor was taken from a woman aged 40 to 50 in good health and CMV-seropositive. Sequenced material: PBMCs.

The CDR3 loop reads CASSAREVTGEAFF. In DNA, the CDR3 is TGTGCCAGCAGCGCCAGGGAGGTCACGGGTGAAGCTTTCTTT. The V and J genes are TRBV9 and TRBJ1-1; possibly TRBD1 for D (5 bases). From germline, CDR1 is SGDLS and CDR2 YYNGEE. Between the trimmed V and J ends, which lost 3 bases and 7 bases, there was a span of 16 bases. The CDR3 has 14 residues.